The 11 T cell receptor beta chains in this list originate from one sample, sequenced in a study of blood T cell repertoires in COVID-19. Sequencing was performed with immunoSEQ multiplex PCR; in TCRdb, only in-frame clones are kept and a portion is missing. The sample lists around 70,000 clones; around 89% were seen once. Sequenced sample: peripheral blood. The receptors here all came from a man between 60 and 75 years old with acute or convalescent COVID-19.

The V call is TRBV7-9, the J call TRBJ1-4, with 7 bases aligning to TRBD1. This CDR3 is built from 14 residues. The germline gives CDR1 SEHNR, CDR2 FQNEAQ (reference sequence). V lost 5 bases and J lost 4; bases outside the gene matches: 4. The CDR3 loop is CASSLGQINEKLFF. Here the CDR3 DNA reads TGTGCCAGCAGCCTGGGACAGATTAATGAAAAACTGTTTTTT. Full variable domain (remainder filled in from reference TRBV7-9 and TRBJ1-4): DTGVSQNPRHKITKRGQNVTFRCDPISEHNRLYWYRQTLGQGPEFLTYFQNEAQLEKSRLLSDRFSAERPKGSFSTLEIQRTEQGDSAMYLCASSLGQINEKLFFGSGTQLSVL.

The chain carries TRBV24-1 and TRBJ2-5, with D possibly matching TRBD2 (6 bases). Looked up from germline, CDR1 is KGHDR and CDR2 is SFDVKD. Trimming pared 5 bases from V and 5 bases from J, leaving 11 bases between. There are 13 residues in the CDR3. CDR3 DNA: TGTGCCACCAGTGGGAGGGGATGGGAGACCCAGTACTTC. It codes for CATSGRGWETQYF.

The rearrangement joins TRBV2 to TRBJ2-3; 12 bases are a match to TRBD2. Germline V CDR1 and CDR2: SNHLY, FYNNEI. The CDR3 is made up of 15 amino acids. Trimming cost V 5 bases and J 2 bases; bases outside gene matches: 2. In DNA form, the CDR3 reads TGTGCCAGCAGTCTAGCGGGAGGGTACACAGATACGCAGTATTTT. This codes for CASSLAGGYTDTQYF.

In nucleotides, the CDR3 is TGTGCCAGCTCACCCCGACAGGGGGACTATAATTCACCCCTCCACTTT. It translates to CASSPRQGDYNSPLHF. This chain joins TRBV18 and TRBJ1-6; 9 bases line up with TRBD1. The V and J ends lost 3 bases and 3 bases, in that order; junction bases with no gene match: 3. Germline lookup yields CDR1 KGHSH and CDR2 LQKENI. The CDR3 loop spans 16 amino acids. The full variable domain, in which reference TRBV18 and TRBJ1-6 provide the parts outside the CDR3, is NAGVMQNPRHLVRRRGQEARLRCSPMKGHSHVYWYRQLPEEGLKFMVYLQKENIIDESGMPKERFSAEFPKEGPSILRIQQVVRGDSAAYFCASSPRQGDYNSPLHFGNGTRLTVT.

The J gene is TRBJ2-3, the V gene TRBV6-5; TRBD1 matches at 7 bases. The length of the CDR3 is 15 residues. V trimming: 0 bases; J trimming: 1 base; junction bases outside the gene matches: 1. Germline CDR1 MNHEY, CDR2 SVGAGI. The CDR3 bases are TGTGCCAGCAGTTACTCGAGGGGGCGCACAGATACGCAGTATTTT. As protein: CASSYSRGRTDTQYF.

The chain is built from TRBV5-1 and TRBJ2-3; the match to TRBD2 covers 7 bases. V lost 4 bases, J lost 3 bases, and 11 bases stayed unmatched. The CDR3 is 16 amino acids. Germline-derived CDR1 and CDR2 are SGHRS and YFSETQ. The CDR3 sequence: CASSPPRGRGTDTQYF. CDR3 coding DNA: TGCGCCAGCAGCCCCCCTCGCGGGAGAGGGACAGATACGCAGTATTTT. The full variable domain, with the rest looked up from reference TRBV5-1 and TRBJ2-3, is KAGVTQTPRYLIKTRGQQVTLSCSPISGHRSVSWYQQTPGQGLQFLFEYFSETQRNKGNFPGRFSGRQFSNSRSEMNVSTLELGDSALYLCASSPPRGRGTDTQYFGPGTRLTVL.

CDR3 DNA: TGTGCCTGGAGGTCGAGCGGAAGCTACGAGCAGTACTTC. Its translation is CAWRSSGSYEQYF. The chain recombines TRBV30 with TRBJ2-7; tentatively, D is TRBD2 (5 bases). V gave up 3 bases and J gave up 3 bases, with 12 bases separating them. The CDR3 totals 13 residues. CDR1 GTSNPN and CDR2 SVGIG come from the germline V gene (reference sequence).

V gene TRBV11-2 combines with J gene TRBJ1-3; TRBD1 matches at 8 bases. From germline, CDR1 is SGHAT and CDR2 FQNNGV. The CDR3 spans 16 residues. V lost 2 bases to trimming and J lost 5 bases; unmatched junction nucleotides: 8. CDR3 coding DNA: TGTGCCAGCAGCTTAAACCAGGACAGGGCAAGAAACACCATATATTTT. Its translation is CASSLNQDRARNTIYF.

The V call is TRBV19, the J call TRBJ1-5; no definite D call. Germline values: CDR1 LNHDA, CDR2 SQIVND (reference sequence). The length of the CDR3 is 17 residues. The V and J ends lost 7 bases and 0 bases respectively, with 19 bases between them. The DNA for the CDR3 is TGTGCCAGTAATTTGGGCCAGCGGTTGGGTAGCAATCAGCCCCAGCATTTT. Translating it yields CASNLGQRLGSNQPQHF.

This clone was detected only once. This chain joins TRBV2 and TRBJ2-5, with unresolved D. Looked up from germline, CDR1 is SNHLY and CDR2 is FYNNEI. Trimming removed 5 bases at V and 5 bases at J, with 3 bases between. The CDR3 spans 10 residues. CDR3 in amino acids: CASSLETQYF. The CDR3 coding sequence is TGTGCCAGCAGTCTGGAGACCCAGTACTTC. The variable domain in full, with the rest retrieved from reference TRBV2 and TRBJ2-5, is EPEVTQTPSHQVTQMGQEVILRCVPISNHLYFYWYRQILGQKVEFLVSFYNNEISEKSEIFDDQFSVERPDGSNFTLKIRSTKLEDSAMYFCASSLETQYFGPGTRLLVL.

This clone appeared a single time. The V gene is TRBV18, the J gene TRBJ2-7, with a weak D call TRBD2 (5 bases). The germline V gene has CDR1 KGHSH and CDR2 LQKENI. V shed 1 base and J shed 3 bases, with 7 bases lying between them. This CDR3 comprises 13 residues. This CDR3 is CASSPLGDYEQYF. The CDR3 DNA reads as TGTGCCAGCTCACCACTCGGGGACTACGAGCAGTACTTC. The full variable domain, completed using reference TRBV18 and TRBJ2-7, is NAGVMQNPRHLVRRRGQEARLRCSPMKGHSHVYWYRQLPEEGLKFMVYLQKENIIDESGMPKERFSAEFPKEGPSILRIQQVVRGDSAAYFCASSPLGDYEQYFGPGTRLTVT.